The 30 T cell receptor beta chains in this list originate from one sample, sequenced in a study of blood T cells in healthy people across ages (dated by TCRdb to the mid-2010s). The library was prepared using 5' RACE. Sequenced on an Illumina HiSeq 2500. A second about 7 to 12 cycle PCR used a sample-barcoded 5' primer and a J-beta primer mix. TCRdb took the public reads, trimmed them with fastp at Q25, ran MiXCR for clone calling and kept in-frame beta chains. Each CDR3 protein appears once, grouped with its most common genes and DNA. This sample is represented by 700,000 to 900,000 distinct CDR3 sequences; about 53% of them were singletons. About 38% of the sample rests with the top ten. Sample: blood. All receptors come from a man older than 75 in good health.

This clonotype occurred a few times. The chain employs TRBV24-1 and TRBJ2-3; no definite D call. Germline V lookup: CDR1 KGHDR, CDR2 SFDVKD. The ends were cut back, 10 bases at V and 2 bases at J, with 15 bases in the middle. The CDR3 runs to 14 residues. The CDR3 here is CATSSGWDTDTQYF. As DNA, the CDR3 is TGTGCCACGTCCTCCGGGTGGGACACAGATACGCAGTATTTT.

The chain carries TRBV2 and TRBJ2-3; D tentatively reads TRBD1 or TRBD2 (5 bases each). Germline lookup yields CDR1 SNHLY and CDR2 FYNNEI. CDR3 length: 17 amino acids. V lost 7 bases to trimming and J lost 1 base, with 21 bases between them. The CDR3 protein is CASNLEGRGKGTDTQYF. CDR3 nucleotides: TGTGCCAGCAACCTAGAGGGACGGGGTAAGGGCACAGATACGCAGTATTTT.

The chain's CDR3 is CASSLRTGVTEYEQFF. In DNA, the CDR3 is TGTGCCAGCAGCTTAAGGACAGGGGTCACGGAGTATGAGCAGTTCTTC. This chain joins TRBV7-8 and TRBJ2-1; 9 positions agree with TRBD1. The junction had 10 bases not matched to a gene; V was cut back by 2 bases and J by 8 bases. The CDR3 has 16 amino acids. Germline CDR1 SGHVS, CDR2 FQNEAQ.

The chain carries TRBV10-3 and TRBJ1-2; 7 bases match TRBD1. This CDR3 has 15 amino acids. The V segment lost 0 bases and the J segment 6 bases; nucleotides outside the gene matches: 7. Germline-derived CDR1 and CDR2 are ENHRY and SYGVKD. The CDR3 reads CAISESRDREHGYTF. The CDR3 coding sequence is TGTGCCATCAGTGAGTCGAGAGACAGGGAGCATGGCTACACCTTC.

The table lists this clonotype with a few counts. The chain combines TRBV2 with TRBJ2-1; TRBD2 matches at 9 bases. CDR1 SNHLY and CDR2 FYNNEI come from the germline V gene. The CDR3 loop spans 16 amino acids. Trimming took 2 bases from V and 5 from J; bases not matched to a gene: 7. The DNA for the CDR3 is TGTGCCAGCAGTGAATTAAAAGCGGGAGGCAACAATGAGCAGTTCTTC. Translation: CASSELKAGGNNEQFF.

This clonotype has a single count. CDR3 DNA sequence: TGTGCCAGCAGTTACCCCGGGGGCGGAAATGAGCAGTTCTTC. It yields the protein CASSYPGGGNEQFF. This chain links TRBV6-2 or TRBV6-3 with TRBJ2-1, with D perhaps TRBD1 or TRBD2 (6 bases each). Germline-derived CDR1 and CDR2 are MNHEY and SVGEGT. Trimming took 2 bases from V and 7 from J, leaving 12 bases between them. This CDR3 comprises 14 residues.

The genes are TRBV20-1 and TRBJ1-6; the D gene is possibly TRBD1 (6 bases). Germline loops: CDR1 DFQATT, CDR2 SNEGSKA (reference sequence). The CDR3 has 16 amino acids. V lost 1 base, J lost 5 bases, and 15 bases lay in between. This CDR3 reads CSARAGDRRNNSPLHF. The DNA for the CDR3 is TGCAGTGCTAGAGCGGGCGACAGGAGAAATAATTCACCCCTCCACTTT.

The CDR3 nucleotides read TGTGCCAGCAGCCCAAACAAGGGGGGCATAATGAAAAAACTGTTTTTT. As protein: CASSPNKGGIMKKLFF. The chain uses TRBV14 and TRBJ1-4; D possibly corresponds to TRBD1 (6 bases). V was shortened by 4 bases and J by 9 bases, with 21 bases between the two germline ends. CDR3 size: 16 residues. Germline CDR1 is SGHDN and CDR2 is FVKESK. Full variable domain (missing parts from reference TRBV14 and TRBJ1-4): EAGVTQFPSHSVIEKGQTVTLRCDPISGHDNLYWYRRVMGKEIKFLLHFVKESKQDESGMPNNRFLAERTGGTYSTLKVQPAELEDSGVYFCASSPNKGGIMKKLFFGSGTQLSVL.

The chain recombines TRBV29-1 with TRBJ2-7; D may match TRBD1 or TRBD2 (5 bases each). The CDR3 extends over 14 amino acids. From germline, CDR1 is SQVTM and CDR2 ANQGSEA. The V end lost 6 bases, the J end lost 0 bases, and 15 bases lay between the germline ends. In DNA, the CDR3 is TGCAGCGTCGTCCCACCGGGACCCTCCTACGAGCAGTACTTC. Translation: CSVVPPGPSYEQYF.

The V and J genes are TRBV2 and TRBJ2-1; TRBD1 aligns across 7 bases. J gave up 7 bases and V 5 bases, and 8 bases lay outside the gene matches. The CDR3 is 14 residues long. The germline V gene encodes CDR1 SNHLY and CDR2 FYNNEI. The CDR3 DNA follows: TGTGCCAGCAGTCCGACAGGGAACGCGAATGAGCAGTTCTTC. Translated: CASSPTGNANEQFF.

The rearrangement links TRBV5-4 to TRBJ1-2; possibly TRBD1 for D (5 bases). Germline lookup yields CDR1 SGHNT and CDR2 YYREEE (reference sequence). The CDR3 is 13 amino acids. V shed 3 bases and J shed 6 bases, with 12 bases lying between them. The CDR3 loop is CASSSGGRDGYTF. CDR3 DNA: TGTGCCAGCAGCTCGGGGGGACGTGATGGCTACACCTTC.

CDR3: CASSYEQGGYNEQFF. The CDR3 DNA is TGCGCCAGCAGCTATGAACAGGGTGGGTACAATGAGCAGTTCTTC. The V call is TRBV5-1, the J call TRBJ2-1; weak D call: TRBD1 (6 bases). V dropped 3 bases and J dropped 4 bases, with 14 bases sitting between them. Germline V gene lookup returns CDR1 SGHRS and CDR2 YFSETQ. CDR3 length equals 15 residues.

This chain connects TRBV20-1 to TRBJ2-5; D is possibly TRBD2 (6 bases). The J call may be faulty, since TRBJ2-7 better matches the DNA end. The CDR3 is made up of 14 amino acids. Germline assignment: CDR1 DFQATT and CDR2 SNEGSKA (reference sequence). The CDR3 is CSARGLDGRGEQYF. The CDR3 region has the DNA TGCAGTGCTAGAGGGCTCGACGGGAGAGGCGAGCAGTACTTC.

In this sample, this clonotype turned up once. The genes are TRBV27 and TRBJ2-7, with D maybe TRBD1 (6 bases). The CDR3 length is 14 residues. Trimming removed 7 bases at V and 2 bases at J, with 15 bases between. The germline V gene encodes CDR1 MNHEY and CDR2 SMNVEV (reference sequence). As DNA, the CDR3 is TGTGCCAGCATCCAGGGGCCGCCCACCTACGAGCAGTACTTC. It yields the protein CASIQGPPTYEQYF.

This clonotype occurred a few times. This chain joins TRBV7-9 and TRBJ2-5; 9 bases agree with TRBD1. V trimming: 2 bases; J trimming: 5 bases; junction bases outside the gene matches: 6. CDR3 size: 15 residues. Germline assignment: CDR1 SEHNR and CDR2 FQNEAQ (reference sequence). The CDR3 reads CASSLRTGEAETQYF. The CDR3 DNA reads TGTGCCAGCAGCTTAAGGACAGGGGAGGCGGAGACCCAGTACTTC.

The CDR3, as DNA: TGCGCCAGCAGCCCCGGGACTAGTTTGGTTATGGGTGGATCTGGGGCCAACGTCCTGACTTTC. It codes for CASSPGTSLVMGGSGANVLTF. V and J are TRBV5-1 and TRBJ2-6; 8 bases line up with TRBD2. The CDR3 covers 21 residues. Germline V gene lookup returns CDR1 SGHRS and CDR2 YFSETQ. After removal of 4 bases from V and 1 base from J, the junction contained 19 bases not matched to a gene.

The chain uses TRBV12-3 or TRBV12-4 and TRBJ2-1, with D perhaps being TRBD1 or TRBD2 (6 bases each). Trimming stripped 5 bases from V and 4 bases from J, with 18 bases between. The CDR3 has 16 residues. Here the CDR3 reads CASSGTGGTIYNEQFF. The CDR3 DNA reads TGTGCCAGCAGTGGGACTGGGGGGACAATATACAATGAGCAGTTCTTC.

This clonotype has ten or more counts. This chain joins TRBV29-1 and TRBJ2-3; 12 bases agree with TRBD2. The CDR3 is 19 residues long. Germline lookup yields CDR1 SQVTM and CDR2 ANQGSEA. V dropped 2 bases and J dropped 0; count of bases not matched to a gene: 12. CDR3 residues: CSVEFRLAGGIASTDTQYF. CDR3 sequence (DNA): TGCAGCGTTGAATTTCGGCTAGCGGGAGGGATAGCTAGCACAGATACGCAGTATTTT.

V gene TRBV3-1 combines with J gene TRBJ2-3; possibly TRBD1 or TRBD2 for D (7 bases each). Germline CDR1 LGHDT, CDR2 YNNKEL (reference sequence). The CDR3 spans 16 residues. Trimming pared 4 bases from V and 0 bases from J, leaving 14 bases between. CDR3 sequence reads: CASSLRGGTSTDTQYF. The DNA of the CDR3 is TGTGCCAGCAGCCTCAGGGGGGGGACTAGCACAGATACGCAGTATTTT.

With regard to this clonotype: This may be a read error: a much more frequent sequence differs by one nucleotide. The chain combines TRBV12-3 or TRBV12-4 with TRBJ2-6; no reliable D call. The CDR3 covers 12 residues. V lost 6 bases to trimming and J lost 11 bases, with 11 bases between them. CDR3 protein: CASSLTADVLTF. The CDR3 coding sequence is TGTGCCAGCAGCCTAACTGCCGACGTCCTGACTTTC.

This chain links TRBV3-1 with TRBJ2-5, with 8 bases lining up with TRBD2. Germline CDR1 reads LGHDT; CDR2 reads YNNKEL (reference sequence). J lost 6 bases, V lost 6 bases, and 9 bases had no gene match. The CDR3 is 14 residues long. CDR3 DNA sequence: TGTGCCAGCAGTCCAAGACTAGCGAGGCAGACCCAGTACTTC. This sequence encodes CASSPRLARQTQYF.

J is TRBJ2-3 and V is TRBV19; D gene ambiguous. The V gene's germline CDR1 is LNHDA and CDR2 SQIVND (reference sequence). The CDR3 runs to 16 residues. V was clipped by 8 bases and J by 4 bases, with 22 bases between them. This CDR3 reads CASRGMGSGAADTQYF. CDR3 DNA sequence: TGTGCCAGTCGTGGAATGGGATCAGGCGCCGCAGATACGCAGTATTTT. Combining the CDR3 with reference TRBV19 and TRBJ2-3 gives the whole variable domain DGGITQSPKYLFRKEGQNVTLSCEQNLNHDAMYWYRQDPGQGLRLIYYSQIVNDFQKGDIAEGYSVSREKKESFPLTVTSAQKNPTAFYLCASRGMGSGAADTQYFGPGTRLTVL.

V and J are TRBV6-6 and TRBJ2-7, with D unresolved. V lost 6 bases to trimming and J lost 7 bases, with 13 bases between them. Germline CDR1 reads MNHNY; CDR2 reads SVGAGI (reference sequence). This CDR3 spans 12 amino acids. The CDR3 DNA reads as TGTGCCAGCAGGGATCCTAACAATGAGCAGTACTTC. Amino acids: CASRDPNNEQYF.

Here the CDR3 reads CASSLSGFGANVLTF. The CDR3 DNA sequence: TGTGCCAGCAGCTTATCTGGGTTTGGGGCCAACGTCCTGACTTTC. The genes are TRBV7-3 and TRBJ2-6; no reliable D call. V was cut by 2 bases and J by 3 bases, with 8 bases left in between. CDR1 is SGHTA, CDR2 FQGTGA, per germline. This CDR3 spans 15 amino acids.

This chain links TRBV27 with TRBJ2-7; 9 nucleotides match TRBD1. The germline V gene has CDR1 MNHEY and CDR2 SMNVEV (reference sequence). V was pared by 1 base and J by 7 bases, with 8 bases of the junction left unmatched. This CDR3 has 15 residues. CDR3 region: CASSLWGQGGNEQYF. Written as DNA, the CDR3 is TGTGCCAGCAGTTTATGGGGACAGGGAGGTAATGAGCAGTACTTC.

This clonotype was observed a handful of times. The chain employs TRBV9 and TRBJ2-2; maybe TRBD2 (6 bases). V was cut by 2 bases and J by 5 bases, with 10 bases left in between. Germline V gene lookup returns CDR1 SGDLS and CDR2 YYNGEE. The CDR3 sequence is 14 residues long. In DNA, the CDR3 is TGTGCCAGCAGCGTGGAGGGGCTAACCGGGGAGCTGTTTTTT. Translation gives CASSVEGLTGELFF.

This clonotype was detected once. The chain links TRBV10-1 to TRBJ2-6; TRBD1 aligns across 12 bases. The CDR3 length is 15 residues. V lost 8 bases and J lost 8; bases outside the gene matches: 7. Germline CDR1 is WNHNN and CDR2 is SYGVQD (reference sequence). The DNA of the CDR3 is TGCGCCAGCTCCCCGGGACAGGGGGCAACCAACGTCCTGACTTTC. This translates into CASSPGQGATNVLTF.

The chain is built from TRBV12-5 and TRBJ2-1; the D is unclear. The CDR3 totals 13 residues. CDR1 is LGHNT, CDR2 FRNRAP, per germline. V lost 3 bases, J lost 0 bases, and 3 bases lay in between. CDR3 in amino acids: CASGFGSYNEQFF. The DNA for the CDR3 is TGTGCTAGTGGTTTCGGCTCCTACAATGAGCAGTTCTTC.

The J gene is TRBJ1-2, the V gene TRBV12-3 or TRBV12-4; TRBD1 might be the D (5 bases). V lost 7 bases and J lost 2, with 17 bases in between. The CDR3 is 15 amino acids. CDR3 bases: TGTGCCAGCACCCAGTATGGAGGGGAGAACTATGGCTACACCTTC. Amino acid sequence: CASTQYGGENYGYTF.

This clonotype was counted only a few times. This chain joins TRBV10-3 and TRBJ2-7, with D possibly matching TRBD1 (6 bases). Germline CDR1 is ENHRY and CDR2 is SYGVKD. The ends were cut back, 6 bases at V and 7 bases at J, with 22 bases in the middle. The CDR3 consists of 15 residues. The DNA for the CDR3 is TGTGCCATCAGCCCCGAGGGGGTCCAAACGCGGGAGCAGTACTTC. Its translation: CAISPEGVQTREQYF.